The T cell receptor (beta chain) under discussion was sequenced for a study of regulatory T cells in long-lasting Graves disease. Arm-PCR with iRepertoire HTBI primers amplified the CDR3 regions for these TCR beta libraries. Original analysis: Samples revealed approximately 60 TRBV and 11 to 15 TRBJ segments. TCRdb re-analysed the multiplex PCR reads in MiXCR, keeping a single row per CDR3 protein. These V and J calls are TCRdb output, not the study's own analysis. The sample holds hundreds of thousands of distinct CDR3 sequences; roughly 16% are singletons and the top ten take about 20%. General study points: Limited sample numbers may have lowered accuracy. TCR diversity in persistent Graves' patients was below that of newly diagnosed ones.

This clonotype was recorded a few times. What it binds is not known. As for time point: newly diagnosed GD, antithyroid drugs for less than 3 months. There was RNA extracted from PBMCs, and the TCR library was made from it. The CDR3 length is 12 residues. CDR1 and CDR2 (germline): MDHEN, SYDVKM. V lost 4 bases, J lost 13 bases, and 5 bases stayed unmatched. V and J are TRBV28 and TRBJ2-1; 9 bases are a match to TRBD2. The starting material was peripheral blood mononuclear cells (PBMCs), obtained at new diagnosis, from a patient treated with antithyroid drugs. The sequence was obtained from a female donor with Graves disease. CDR3 DNA: TGTGCCAGCAGTTCACTAGCGGGCGTCCAGTTCTTC. Residues: CASSSLAGVQFF. The full variable domain, in which reference TRBV28 and TRBJ2-1 provide the parts outside the CDR3, is DVKVTQSSRYLVKRTGEKVFLECVQDMDHENMFWYRQDPGLGLRLIYFSYDVKMKEKGDIPEGYSVSREKKERFSLILESASTNQTSMYLCASSSLAGVQFFGPGTRLTVL.